These T cell receptor beta chains were read from a single sample in a study of shared clonotypes between healthy human individuals. Repertoires were generated with immunoSEQ multiplex PCR, while TCRdb's copy carries only in-frame clones and drops some. Among around 2.1 million clones listed, approximately 94% were seen once. The material sequenced was naive CD8+ T cells from PBMCs. The receptors originated from a man younger than 30 in good health. Some clones in this sample may be carry-over from other donors' samples. Each CDR3 is given without its conserved first and last residue. Clone sizes are given selectively: once, few, many, or a class where the clone is expanded.

TRBV7-6	TRBJ2-7	.	ASSTRDRPYEQY
TRBV6-4	TRBJ2-1	.	ASSAGVGSYNEQF
TRBV7-8	TRBJ2-3	.	ASSLMGQEDSDTQY
TRBV29-1	TRBJ1-2	.	SAGTGQGDSYGYT
TRBV10-3	TRBJ2-1	once	AISESIGTGDVEQF
TRBV9	TRBJ2-7	.	ASSVGPGLASHEQY
TRBV19	TRBJ1-5	.	ASSTRQAIRPQH
TRBV28	TRBJ2-7	.	ASSQRGTGIGSYEQY
TRBV5-4	TRBJ1-2	.	ASSYTGGGGYT
TRBV5-4	TRBJ2-7	once	ASSPPTSAEPFHEQY
TRBV28	TRBJ2-7	.	ASSLGIMGPYEQY
TRBV10-3	TRBJ1-3	few	AILSRDSAGNTIY
TRBV9	TRBJ2-2	once	ASSVGDNWTGELF
TRBV19	TRBJ2-2	.	ASSRTFRELDTGELF
TRBV6-6	TRBJ1-1	.	ASRTGQEAF
TRBV19	TRBJ1-5	few	ASQEGWGSYQPQH
TRBV9	TRBJ2-1	.	ASSVGTSGFYNEQF
TRBV28	TRBJ2-4	.	ASTAGGAKNIQY
TRBV9	TRBJ2-7	.	ASSVAEGLREQY
TRBV10-1	TRBJ2-1	once	ASSDRGQGGTYNEQF
TRBV4-3	TRBJ2-7	.	ASSQERRTAGGYEQY
TRBV10-3	TRBJ2-7	.	AISVYLSSYEQY
TRBV28	TRBJ1-2	.	ASSLRAGYT
TRBV5-1	TRBJ2-7	.	ASSPGLGLAGSYEQY
TRBV6-4	TRBJ2-1	.	ASSVRLGVNDEQF
TRBV10-3	TRBJ2-1	.	ATRPGLAGDNEQF
TRBV28	TRBJ2-7	.	ASSYARPGYEQY
TRBV9	TRBJ2-3	.	ASSGGLDVTTDTQY
TRBV5-1	TRBJ2-1	.	ASSLISRAYQGEQF
TRBV7-2	TRBJ1-2	.	ASSFPSSIVHT
TRBV6-1	TRBJ1-1	.	ASSSTGHTEAF
TRBV4-3	TRBJ2-7	.	ASSHPGRTYEQY
TRBV9	TRBJ2-5	.	ASSVAGTSGSETQY
TRBV2	TRBJ2-7	.	ASSESPGLSSYEQY
TRBV5-4	TRBJ2-7	.	ASSLFRGAAYEQY
TRBV4-1	TRBJ1-1	.	ASSQVPRGWAEAF
TRBV6-6	TRBJ2-5	.	ASSYSPGEETQY
TRBV7-2	TRBJ2-5	.	ASSWGYSRRETQY
TRBV19	TRBJ2-1	.	ASTSPPQYEQF
TRBV5-6	TRBJ1-1	.	ASKGDRGFVDTEAF
TRBV7-9	TRBJ1-1	.	ASSFWTAGDPEAF
TRBV19	TRBJ2-7	.	ASSIDLRGGHEQY
TRBV6-5	TRBJ2-5	.	ASSSGLAGPATQY